This T cell receptor (beta chain) was sequenced for a study of OX40 agonist ivuxolimab in advanced cancers. Overall study: Intravenous ivuxolimab at 0.01 to 10 mg/kg was given to patients every 2 weeks. It was permissible to have had prior anti-PD-1, anti-PD-L1 or anti-CTLA-4 therapy, and around 40% had some. Partial response was recorded in three patients: one hepatocellular carcinoma and two cutaneous melanoma cases.

From germline, CDR1 is SEHNR and CDR2 FQNEAQ (reference sequence). This CDR3 comprises 15 residues. Trimming removed 3 bases at V and 8 bases at J, with 19 bases between. This clone was observed once. Its matching antigen is unknown. Study-wide points: It was also the case that some nonresponders had low normalized T-cell clonal expansion.

Using immunoSEQ multiplex PCR, the repertoire was profiled, and TCRdb retains in-frame clones only, with some absent. The table includes under 200,000 clones, 94% detected once. The V gene is TRBV7-9, the J gene TRBJ1-1, with TRBD1 as a possible D gene (6 bases). Sequenced material: CD4+ or CD8+ T cells sorted from blood, taken in a trial of the OX40 agonist ivuxolimab. This receptor was identified in an adult with an advanced solid tumor such as melanoma, head and neck, liver or kidney cancer. The CDR3 DNA is TGTGCCAGCAGCTTCACCGGGACAAGGTTCTCCGAAGCTTTCTTT. Its protein is CASSFTGTRFSEAFF.